Shown below are 14 T cell receptor beta chains from a single sample sequenced in a study of cytomegalovirus exposure and HLA in healthy donors. PCR primers comprised 60 Vbeta and 13 Jbeta primers. Only in-frame clones appear in the TCRdb table, and some are missing; sequencing was by immunoSEQ multiplex PCR. The repertoire table contains some 80,000 clones. The sequenced material came from PBMCs. These receptors were collected from a woman in her twenties or thirties in good health and CMV-seronegative.

This rearrangement joins TRBV2 to TRBJ1-5; D perhaps matches TRBD1 (5 bases). The V gene's germline CDR1 is SNHLY and CDR2 FYNNEI. The V end lost 5 bases, the J end lost 6 bases, and 11 bases lay between the germline ends. This CDR3 has 13 residues. The CDR3 DNA sequence: TGTGCCAGCAGTCCAGGGTGGGCTCAGCCCCAGCATTTT. Protein sequence: CASSPGWAQPQHF.

V gene TRBV2 combines with J gene TRBJ1-1; 7 nucleotides align to TRBD1. Per germline, CDR1 SNHLY and CDR2 FYNNEI. Unmatched junction bases numbered 2, after V lost 9 bases and J lost 1 base. The CDR3 is 12 residues long. CDR3 in DNA: TGTGCCAGGAGACAGGGGAACACTGAAGCTTTCTTT. Protein sequence: CARRQGNTEAFF.

The chain combines TRBV30 with TRBJ1-1; 7 positions match TRBD1. The CDR3 contains 13 residues. Germline V gene lookup returns CDR1 GTSNPN and CDR2 SVGIG (reference sequence). V gave up 8 bases and J gave up 0 bases; unmatched junction bases: 6. The CDR3 spells CAGQTGMNTEAFF. The CDR3 coding sequence is TGTGCCGGGCAGACAGGGATGAACACTGAAGCTTTCTTT.

This chain joins TRBV27 and TRBJ1-6; 8 nucleotides match TRBD1. Germline loops: CDR1 MNHEY, CDR2 SMNVEV (reference sequence). J was trimmed by 9 bases and V by 6 bases; bases with no gene match: 7. CDR3 length equals 14 residues. CDR3 sequence: CASRVGTGVSPLHF. CDR3 nucleotides: TGTGCCAGCAGGGTAGGGACAGGCGTTTCACCCCTCCACTTT.

The V and J genes are TRBV5-1 and TRBJ1-1; 8 bases match TRBD1. There are 12 residues in the CDR3. CDR1 and CDR2 (germline): SGHRS, YFSETQ. Trimming cost V 4 bases and J 12 bases; bases outside gene matches: 8. In DNA form, the CDR3 reads TGCGCCAGCAGCCCGGGAGACAGGGGAACTTTCTTT. As protein: CASSPGDRGTFF.

J is TRBJ1-1 and V is TRBV5-5; the D gene is possibly TRBD1 (5 bases). The CDR3 has 17 residues. Trimming took 0 bases from V and 4 from J, leaving 19 bases between them. The V gene's germline CDR1 is SGHKS and CDR2 YYEKEE (reference sequence). CDR3 sequence reads: CASSLVFGGIGGTEAFF. DNA of the CDR3: TGTGCCAGCAGCTTGGTCTTCGGGGGAATCGGGGGCACTGAAGCTTTCTTT. The variable domain in full, with the rest retrieved from reference TRBV5-5 and TRBJ1-1, is DAGVTQSPTHLIKTRGQQVTLRCSPISGHKSVSWYQQVLGQGPQFIFQYYEKEERGRGNFPDRFSARQFPNYSSELNVNALLLGDSALYLCASSLVFGGIGGTEAFFGQGTRLTVV.

The V call is TRBV30, the J call TRBJ1-6, with D possibly matching TRBD1 (6 bases). V lost 0 bases and J 8 bases, leaving 11 bases between the germline ends. The germline V gene has CDR1 GTSNPN and CDR2 SVGIG (reference sequence). This CDR3 is built from 14 residues. The CDR3 nucleotides are TGTGCCTGGAGTGTACTGGGGGCGGATTCACCCCTCCACTTT. It yields the protein CAWSVLGADSPLHF.

V and J are TRBV5-1 and TRBJ1-2; TRBD1 agrees at 7 bases. The V gene's germline CDR1 is SGHRS and CDR2 YFSETQ. The CDR3 sequence is 14 residues long. Trimming at V came to 4 bases and at J to 3 bases, leaving 6 bases not matched to a gene. CDR3 DNA: TGCGCCAGCAGCCGATCTACAGGGGACTATGGCTACACCTTC. Translated: CASSRSTGDYGYTF. The full variable domain, rest sourced from reference TRBV5-1 and TRBJ1-2, is KAGVTQTPRYLIKTRGQQVTLSCSPISGHRSVSWYQQTPGQGLQFLFEYFSETQRNKGNFPGRFSGRQFSNSRSEMNVSTLELGDSALYLCASSRSTGDYGYTFGSGTRLTVV.

The chain combines TRBV10-2 with TRBJ2-7, with 9 bases identical to TRBD1. Germline V gene data show CDR1 as WSHSY and CDR2 as SAAADI. V lost 6 bases to trimming and J lost 0 bases; unmatched junction nucleotides: 6. The CDR3 has 15 amino acids. The CDR3 here is CASRPPGQGSYEQYF. CDR3 sequence (DNA): TGCGCCAGCAGGCCACCGGGACAGGGCTCCTACGAGCAGTACTTC.

The genes are TRBV2 and TRBJ2-2; 9 positions agree with TRBD1. Germline CDR1 and CDR2: SNHLY and FYNNEI. The length of the CDR3 is 15 residues. V shed 6 bases and J 2 bases; nucleotides not matched to a gene: 4. The CDR3 region has the DNA TGTGCCAGCAGAAGGACAGGGGCCAACACCGGGGAGCTGTTTTTT. Protein sequence: CASRRTGANTGELFF.

This rearrangement joins TRBV6-6 to TRBJ1-4; D gene ambiguous. The CDR3 is made up of 15 amino acids. Trimming removed 6 bases from V and 0 bases from J, with 11 bases in between. CDR1 and CDR2 (germline): MNHNY, SVGAGI (reference sequence). CDR3 DNA sequence: TGTGCCAGCAGCCCCCTTGGAGCAACTAATGAAAAACTGTTTTTT. Encoded protein: CASSPLGATNEKLFF.

The chain carries TRBV20-1 and TRBJ1-2; D perhaps matches TRBD1 (5 bases). Germline-derived CDR1 and CDR2 are DFQATT and SNEGSKA (reference sequence). This CDR3 has 11 residues. The V end was cut by 6 bases, the J end by 8 bases, with 13 bases between. The CDR3: CSAPSGGGYTF. The DNA of the CDR3 is TGCAGTGCCCCCTCGGGGGGAGGCTACACCTTC.

The V call is TRBV7-9, the J call TRBJ1-5; no reliable D call. The CDR3 loop spans 14 amino acids. The V and J ends lost 0 bases and 5 bases respectively, with 8 bases between them. Germline loops: CDR1 SEHNR, CDR2 FQNEAQ (reference sequence). CDR3: CASSLASVDQPQHF. Written as DNA, the CDR3 is TGTGCCAGCAGCTTAGCTTCTGTCGATCAGCCCCAGCATTTT. Based on the CDR3 plus reference TRBV7-9 and TRBJ1-5, the full variable domain is DTGVSQNPRHKITKRGQNVTFRCDPISEHNRLYWYRQTLGQGPEFLTYFQNEAQLEKSRLLSDRFSAERPKGSFSTLEIQRTEQGDSAMYLCASSLASVDQPQHFGDGTRLSIL.

The chain links TRBV5-4 to TRBJ2-7, with 10 bases aligning to TRBD2. V shed 1 base, J shed 5 bases, and the junction held 9 bases outside the gene matches. CDR1 is SGHNT, CDR2 YYREEE, per germline (reference sequence). The CDR3 consists of 16 residues. CDR3 DNA sequence: TGTGCCAGCAGCTTGAAACACGGGACTAGCGCCGACGAGCAGTACTTC. Translation gives CASSLKHGTSADEQYF.